The 25 T cell receptor beta chains below come from one sample, sequenced in a study of blood T cell repertoires in COVID-19 (dated by TCRdb to 2018 to 2020). Libraries were made using the immunoSEQ multiplex PCR assay. Imported from immuneACCESS, the table was reduced by TCRdb to in-frame sequences with V and J called. These copies leave out some clones; in studies compared against another copy, an unresolved V gene accounts for under half, and the cause of the remainder is not known. For this sample the table gives 200,000 to 250,000 clones, of which almost 85% were detected only once. Clones ranked in the top ten supply over 14% of the sample. Sequencing used PBMCs or T cells enriched from blood (not recorded which). These receptors all come from a man aged 35-49 years who had recovered from COVID-19.

The chain employs TRBV29-1 and TRBJ2-7, with TRBD1 identical over 10 bases. V shed 3 bases and J 4 bases; nucleotides not matched to a gene: 3. Germline CDR1 SQVTM, CDR2 ANQGSEA. This CDR3 is 13 amino acids long. The CDR3 spells CSVETGGRYEQYF. In DNA, the CDR3 is TGCAGCGTTGAGACAGGGGGCAGGTACGAGCAGTACTTC.

The chain employs TRBV12-3 or TRBV12-4 and TRBJ1-1; D is unclear. V was shortened by 5 bases and J by 4 bases, with 11 bases between the two germline ends. This CDR3 spans 13 amino acids. CDR3 protein: CASSPTVSTEAFF. CDR3 nucleotides: TGTGCCAGCAGTCCCACAGTATCCACTGAAGCTTTCTTT.

The table lists this clone with a few counts. The chain joins TRBV7-9 to TRBJ2-3, with a possible D match to TRBD1 (5 bases). CDR3 length: 15 amino acids. Trimming took 1 base from V and 2 from J, leaving 10 bases between them. Germline CDR1 and CDR2: SEHNR and FQNEAQ (reference sequence). In DNA, the CDR3 is TGTGCCAGCAGCTTAGGGGGCCTGTTCACAGATACGCAGTATTTT. This translates into CASSLGGLFTDTQYF.

The rearrangement joins TRBV24-1 to TRBJ1-2; 8 nucleotides line up with TRBD1. Germline V gives CDR1 KGHDR, CDR2 SFDVKD. The CDR3 is 12 amino acids. The trim removed 9 bases at V and 2 bases at J, leaving 1 base unmatched. CDR3 loop: CATGTGNYGYTF. As DNA, the CDR3 is TGTGCCACCGGGACAGGAAACTATGGCTACACCTTC.

This chain uses TRBV9 with TRBJ2-7; D might be TRBD1 (6 bases). Germline assignment: CDR1 SGDLS and CDR2 YYNGEE. The CDR3 is 14 residues long. V was cut by 0 bases and J by 2 bases, with 9 bases left in between. The CDR3 region is CASSVADSTYEQYF. The CDR3 nucleotides are TGTGCCAGCAGCGTAGCGGACAGCACCTACGAGCAGTACTTC.

The V call is TRBV5-4, the J call TRBJ2-1, with TRBD2 matching over 9 bases. Germline-derived CDR1 and CDR2 are SGHNT and YYREEE (reference sequence). This CDR3 is built from 17 residues. The trim removed 0 bases at V and 0 bases at J, leaving 4 bases unmatched. CDR3: CASSLVSGGSSYNEQFF. As DNA, the CDR3 is TGTGCCAGCAGCTTGGTCAGCGGGGGGAGCTCCTACAATGAGCAGTTCTTC.

J is TRBJ2-1 and V is TRBV4-1; the D gene is possibly TRBD2 (5 bases). The germline V gene has CDR1 MGHRA and CDR2 YSYEKL. CDR3 length equals 13 residues. With 1 base removed from V and 9 bases from J, the gap between germline ends came to 10 bases. In nucleotides, the CDR3 is TGCGCCAGCAGCCAAGTTTACGCGGGTGAGCAGTTCTTC. Encoded protein: CASSQVYAGEQFF.

The chain links TRBV27 to TRBJ1-1; D is ambiguous. The CDR3 consists of 13 residues. Germline-derived CDR1 and CDR2 are MNHEY and SMNVEV (reference sequence). V lost 1 base and J 5 bases, leaving 8 bases between the germline ends. CDR3 in amino acids: CASSLFPETEAFF. CDR3 coding DNA: TGTGCCAGCAGTTTATTCCCTGAGACTGAAGCTTTCTTT.

This clone was detected a few times. The chain joins TRBV4-1 to TRBJ1-4; no clear D gene. The CDR3 covers 16 residues. Per the germline V gene, CDR1 is MGHRA and CDR2 is YSYEKL. The V end was cut by 0 bases, the J end by 8 bases, with 16 bases between. The CDR3 region has the DNA TGCGCCAGCAGCCAAGATCAAGGCCCTAGAGGGGAAAAACTGTTTTTT. Translated, it gives CASSQDQGPRGEKLFF.

CDR3 DNA: TGTGCCTGGAGTGCAAAACGGGGGACAGGGAAGACTGAAGCTTTCTTT. This encodes CAWSAKRGTGKTEAFF. The chain uses TRBV30 and TRBJ1-1, with 9 bases aligning to TRBD1. The trim removed 1 base at V and 5 bases at J, leaving 11 bases unmatched. From germline, CDR1 is GTSNPN and CDR2 SVGIG (reference sequence). The CDR3 has 16 amino acids.

The rearrangement uses TRBV7-9 and TRBJ2-7; 9 bases agree with TRBD1. The length of the CDR3 is 14 residues. From germline, CDR1 is SEHNR and CDR2 FQNEAQ (reference sequence). V shed 5 bases, J shed 3 bases, and the junction held 5 bases outside the gene matches. The CDR3 DNA reads as TGTGCCAGCAGCCCGGGACAGGGTTTCTACGAGCAGTACTTC. It yields the protein CASSPGQGFYEQYF.

This clone was seen more than once but under ten times. This chain links TRBV7-2 with TRBJ2-6, with D unclear. V dropped 5 bases and J dropped 5 bases, with 13 bases sitting between them. The CDR3 extends over 15 amino acids. Germline V lookup: CDR1 SGHTA, CDR2 FQGNSA. In DNA form, the CDR3 reads TGTGCCAGCAGCGTCGGTCCACCTAGGGCCAACGTCCTGACTTTC. This codes for CASSVGPPRANVLTF.

The chain joins TRBV7-9 to TRBJ1-2, with unresolved D. Trimming removed 5 bases at V and 8 bases at J, with 15 bases between. This CDR3 contains 13 residues. Germline CDR1 is SEHNR and CDR2 is FQNEAQ (reference sequence). CDR3 DNA sequence: TGTGCCAGCAGCCCAGACACATTTTGGGGCTACACCTTC. Encoded protein: CASSPDTFWGYTF.

The chain carries TRBV23-1 and TRBJ2-5, with a tentative D call TRBD1 (6 bases). TRBV23-1 is sorted into the ORF group, with uncertain function. The CDR3 spans 14 residues. V lost 4 bases and J 1 base, leaving 10 bases between the germline ends. CDR3 nucleotide sequence: TGCGCCAGCAGTCCCCAGGGGCTCCAAGAGACCCAGTACTTC. Translated: CASSPQGLQETQYF.

This clone was counted a single time. The chain uses TRBV21-1 and TRBJ2-7; the D segment call TRBD2 is taken from the table without a DNA check. TRBV21-1 is a pseudogene. The CDR3 is made up of 15 amino acids. CDR3 sequence reads: CASSKGAGGPYEQYF. For the CDR3, the DNA is TGTGCCAGCAGCAAAGGCGCGGGGGGGCCCTACGAGCAGTACTTC.

The V gene is TRBV27, the J gene TRBJ1-2; D might be TRBD1 (5 bases). The CDR3 totals 13 residues. CDR1 is MNHEY and CDR2 is SMNVEV in the germline V gene (reference sequence). The V and J ends lost 5 bases and 4 bases respectively, with 11 bases between them. CDR3 in DNA: TGTGCCAGCAGTGGGGACGGGGGCTATGGCTACACCTTC. Protein product: CASSGDGGYGYTF.

V gene TRBV6-5 combines with J gene TRBJ2-7, with a weak D call TRBD1 (5 bases). The CDR3 contains 13 residues. V was shortened by 6 bases and J by 3 bases, with 12 bases between the two germline ends. Germline loops: CDR1 MNHEY, CDR2 SVGAGI. CDR3 sequence reads: CASSPRQYYEQYF. The CDR3 nucleotides are TGTGCCAGCAGCCCCAGACAGTACTACGAGCAGTACTTC.

This clone was seen a few times. The rearrangement links TRBV7-9 to TRBJ1-2; TRBD1 is a possible D gene (6 bases). Germline CDR1 and CDR2: SEHNR and FQNEAQ (reference sequence). The CDR3 sequence is 13 residues long. V was clipped by 3 bases and J by 2 bases, with 7 bases between them. CDR3: CASSLDSNYGYTF. In DNA form, the CDR3 reads TGTGCCAGCAGCTTGGACAGCAACTATGGCTACACCTTC.

The chain is built from TRBV7-2 and TRBJ2-7, with D possibly matching TRBD2 (6 bases). CDR3 size: 13 residues. V lost 4 bases and J lost 5, with 12 bases in between. Germline V gene lookup returns CDR1 SGHTA and CDR2 FQGNSA. The CDR3 loop reads CASSSSREDEQYF. DNA of the CDR3: TGTGCCAGCAGCTCATCCAGGGAGGACGAGCAGTACTTC.

V usage is TRBV5-4 and J usage is TRBJ2-3; possible D gene TRBD2, 6 bases. Germline CDR1 reads SGHNT; CDR2 reads YYREEE (reference sequence). The V end was cut by 4 bases, the J end by 3 bases, with 12 bases between. The CDR3 has 14 amino acids. CDR3 coding DNA: TGTGCCAGCAGCCCTGGAGGAGGGACAGATACGCAGTATTTT. As protein: CASSPGGGTDTQYF.

The rearrangement links TRBV5-6 to TRBJ2-1, with D perhaps TRBD1 (6 bases). Trimming pared 3 bases from V and 14 bases from J, leaving 27 bases between. Germline CDR1 and CDR2: SGHDT and YYEEEE. CDR3 length equals 16 residues. CDR3 bases: TGTGCCAGCAGCTACGGCCCGACCGGGACATTGAACCGGGAGTTCTTC. Its translation is CASSYGPTGTLNREFF.

The gene calls are TRBV5-6 and TRBJ2-3, with a tentative D call TRBD1 (5 bases). V was trimmed by 0 bases and J by 1 base, leaving 12 bases between them. Germline V lookup: CDR1 SGHDT, CDR2 YYEEEE. The CDR3 extends over 16 amino acids. The CDR3 DNA sequence: TGTGCCAGCAGCTTGGGTCCGACAGCTCGCACAGATACGCAGTATTTT. Its protein is CASSLGPTARTDTQYF.

This rearrangement joins TRBV11-2 to TRBJ2-7; D is undetermined. Per the germline V gene, CDR1 is SGHAT and CDR2 is FQNNGV. This CDR3 has 13 amino acids. Trimming cost V 0 bases and J 5 bases, with 8 bases left between them. The CDR3 here is CASSLDRINEQYF. The DNA of the CDR3 is TGTGCCAGCAGCTTAGACAGGATCAACGAGCAGTACTTC.

V gene TRBV18 combines with J gene TRBJ1-4; D gene unclear. The length of the CDR3 is 18 residues. V shed 3 bases and J shed 0 bases, with 17 bases lying between them. Germline CDR1 is KGHSH and CDR2 is LQKENI. Here the CDR3 reads CASSPVSFRLATNEKLFF. CDR3 DNA sequence: TGTGCCAGCTCACCGGTCTCGTTCCGACTGGCAACTAATGAAAAACTGTTTTTT.

Only one count was recorded for this clone. The chain joins TRBV15 to TRBJ2-1; D not certain. V lost 0 bases, J lost 13 bases, and 13 bases lay in between. The CDR3 is 13 residues long. Germline loops: CDR1 LNHNV, CDR2 YYDKDF (reference sequence). CDR3 protein: CATSREYGGDQFF. Written as DNA, the CDR3 is TGTGCCACCAGCAGAGAATACGGCGGAGATCAGTTCTTC.